This TCR beta chain was sequenced for a study of blood T cell repertoires in COVID-19. In the authors' workflow: Scientists estimated how many nucleated cells there were by amplifying reference gene primers. Measured with immunoSEQ multiplex PCR; TCRdb has only the in-frame clones, and not every one. Clone size and V and J calls were adopted from that table, with D and trimming inferred from the DNA. The sample yields about 74,000 clones, roughly 70% seen once. Sequencing input: peripheral blood. This clonotype was obtained from a man in his 70s with acute or convalescent COVID-19.

In nucleotides, the CDR3 is TGTGCCAGCAGCCAAGCTGAGCCCTACGAGCAGTACTTC. Amino acid sequence: CASSQAEPYEQYF. The rearrangement joins TRBV3-1 (or the pseudogene TRBV3-2) to TRBJ2-7; no clear D gene. CDR3 size: 13 residues. CDR1 and CDR2 (germline): LGHDT, YNNKEL (reference sequence). Trimming pared 1 base from V and 2 bases from J, leaving 6 bases between.